These 10 T cell receptor beta chains share one sample of origin, sequenced in a study of Tregs in tolerant kidney transplant recipients (dated by TCRdb to the late 2010s). The transplants used related donors with nonmyeloablative bone marrow transplantation, and mixed chimerism in the human trials was transient. Libraries were made using the immunoSEQ multiplex PCR assay. As stored in TCRdb, this immuneACCESS dataset retains in-frame rearrangements with V and J assigned. A fraction of the clones does not appear; measured against another copy, unresolved V genes explain less than half of the discrepancy, and the remainder lacks a known reason. This sample comprises approximately 47,000 clones, about 92% of them detected only once. The top ten hold 15% to 18% of the sample. Sequenced here: CD8+ T cells from blood (PBMCs), sampled 12 months after the transplant. All receptors derive from a human patient who received a combined kidney and bone marrow transplant. After a transplant, certain T cells may trace back to the graft donor.

The rearrangement links TRBV6-5 to TRBJ1-2, with D perhaps TRBD1 (6 bases). Germline V gives CDR1 MNHEY, CDR2 SVGAGI. The CDR3 is made up of 13 amino acids. Trimming left V 6 bases short and J 5 bases short, with 13 bases between. CDR3 sequence reads: CASSPLQGYGYTF. The CDR3 DNA follows: TGTGCCAGCAGCCCACTACAGGGATATGGCTACACCTTC.

This clone came up once. The chain joins TRBV7-9 to TRBJ2-1; D remains ambiguous. Per the germline V gene, CDR1 is SEHNR and CDR2 is FQNEAQ (reference sequence). The CDR3 loop spans 12 amino acids. The V end was cut by 8 bases, the J end by 9 bases, with 14 bases between. CDR3 sequence reads: CASQALGGEQFF. CDR3 nucleotide sequence: TGTGCCAGCCAAGCTCTAGGCGGTGAGCAGTTCTTC.

This chain connects TRBV27 to TRBJ2-3; no clear D gene. Trimming pared 0 bases from V and 3 bases from J, leaving 4 bases between. This CDR3 has 13 amino acids. Germline V gene sequence: CDR1 MNHEY, CDR2 SMNVEV (reference sequence). CDR3 in DNA: TGTGCCAGCAGTTTATCGCGGACAGATACGCAGTATTTT. As protein: CASSLSRTDTQYF.

This rearrangement joins TRBV4-3 to TRBJ2-1, with D possibly TRBD2 on 5 matching bases. This CDR3 has 16 residues. Germline-derived CDR1 and CDR2 are LGHNA and YSLEER. Trimming pared 0 bases from V and 5 bases from J, leaving 14 bases between. This chain's CDR3 is CASSQDRTHRNNEQFF. In DNA, the CDR3 is TGCGCCAGCAGCCAAGATAGGACTCATCGGAACAATGAGCAGTTCTTC.

The chain uses TRBV2 and TRBJ1-2; D perhaps matches TRBD1 (6 bases). The CDR3 extends over 13 amino acids. Per the germline V gene, CDR1 is SNHLY and CDR2 is FYNNEI. The ends were cut back, 8 bases at V and 8 bases at J, with 18 bases in the middle. The CDR3, as DNA: TGTGCCAGCGAGACAGGTCCCCCGACCGGCTACACCTTC. Translation gives CASETGPPTGYTF.

The chain links TRBV19 to TRBJ2-5; TRBD1 agrees at 8 bases. This CDR3 is 17 amino acids long. After removal of 5 bases from V and 1 base from J, the junction contained 12 bases not matched to a gene. Germline V lookup: CDR1 LNHDA, CDR2 SQIVND (reference sequence). The CDR3, as DNA: TGTGCCAGTAGTGCGGATTTCAGGACAGGGCTCCAAGAGACCCAGTACTTC. It translates to CASSADFRTGLQETQYF.

The gene calls are TRBV25-1 and TRBJ2-2; 8 bases line up with TRBD1. Germline values: CDR1 MGHDK, CDR2 SYGVNS. J gave up 7 bases and V 6 bases, and 1 base lay outside the gene matches. The CDR3 runs to 12 residues. The DNA of the CDR3 is TGTGCCAGCAGGACAGGGGTCGGGGAGCTGTTTTTT. This encodes CASRTGVGELFF.

The rearrangement joins TRBV5-5 to TRBJ2-4; a possible D gene is TRBD2 (6 bases). CDR1 SGHKS and CDR2 YYEKEE come from the germline V gene (reference sequence). Trimming cost V 1 base and J 5 bases, with 13 bases left between them. This CDR3 contains 15 residues. The CDR3 sequence is CASSLSPGGENIQYF. CDR3 bases: TGTGCCAGCAGCTTGTCCCCCGGCGGGGAAAACATTCAGTACTTC.

The V gene is TRBV5-6, the J gene TRBJ1-2; tentative D call: TRBD1 (6 bases). With 5 bases removed from V and 2 bases from J, the gap between germline ends came to 13 bases. Germline V lookup: CDR1 SGHDT, CDR2 YYEEEE. The CDR3 runs 14 residues. CDR3 residues: CASRYLTGNYGYTF. The CDR3 DNA follows: TGTGCCAGCAGGTACCTCACAGGGAACTATGGCTACACCTTC. The whole variable domain, remainder taken from reference TRBV5-6 and TRBJ1-2, is DAGVTQSPTHLIKTRGQQVTLRCSPKSGHDTVSWYQQALGQGPQFIFQYYEEEERQRGNFPDRFSGHQFPNYSSELNVNALLLGDSALYLCASRYLTGNYGYTFGSGTRLTVV.

V and J are TRBV28 and TRBJ1-5; D gene unclear. The CDR3 runs 15 residues. Germline V gene sequence: CDR1 MDHEN, CDR2 SYDVKM. The V end lost 7 bases, the J end lost 5 bases, and 18 bases lay between the germline ends. CDR3 sequence reads: CASKPSSGSHQPQHF. The CDR3 DNA sequence: TGTGCCAGCAAACCCAGTTCAGGTTCTCATCAGCCCCAGCATTTT.